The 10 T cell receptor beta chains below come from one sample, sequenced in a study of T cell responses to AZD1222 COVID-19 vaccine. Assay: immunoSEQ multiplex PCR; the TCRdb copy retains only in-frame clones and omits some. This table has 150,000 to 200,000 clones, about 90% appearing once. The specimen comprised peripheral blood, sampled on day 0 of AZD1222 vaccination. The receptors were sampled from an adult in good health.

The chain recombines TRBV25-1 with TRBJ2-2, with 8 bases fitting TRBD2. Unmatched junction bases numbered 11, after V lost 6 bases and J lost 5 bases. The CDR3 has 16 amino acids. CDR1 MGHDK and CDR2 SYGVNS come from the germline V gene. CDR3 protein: CASSGIASGRTGELFF. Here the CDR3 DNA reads TGTGCCAGCAGCGGCATCGCTAGCGGGCGGACCGGGGAGCTGTTTTTT.

The CDR3 loop reads CASSLGTGTYEQYF. Here the CDR3 DNA reads TGTGCCAGCAGCCTCGGAACAGGGACCTACGAGCAGTACTTC. The genes are TRBV3-1 (or the pseudogene TRBV3-2) and TRBJ2-7; D is possibly TRBD1 (6 bases). Germline CDR1 LGHDT, CDR2 YNNKEL (reference sequence). Trimming left V 4 bases short and J 2 bases short, with 12 bases between. This CDR3 is built from 14 residues.

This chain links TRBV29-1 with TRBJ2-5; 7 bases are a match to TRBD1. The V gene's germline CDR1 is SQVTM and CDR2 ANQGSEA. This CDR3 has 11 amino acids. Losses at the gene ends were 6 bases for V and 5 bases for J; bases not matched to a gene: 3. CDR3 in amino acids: CSVGDSETQYF. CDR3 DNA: TGCAGCGTGGGGGACAGCGAGACCCAGTACTTC.

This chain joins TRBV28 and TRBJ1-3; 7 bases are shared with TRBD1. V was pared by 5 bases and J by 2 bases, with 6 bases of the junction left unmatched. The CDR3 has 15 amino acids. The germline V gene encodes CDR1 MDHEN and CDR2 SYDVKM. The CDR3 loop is CASSLQGFAGNTIYF. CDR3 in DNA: TGTGCCAGCAGTCTACAGGGGTTTGCTGGAAACACCATATATTTT.

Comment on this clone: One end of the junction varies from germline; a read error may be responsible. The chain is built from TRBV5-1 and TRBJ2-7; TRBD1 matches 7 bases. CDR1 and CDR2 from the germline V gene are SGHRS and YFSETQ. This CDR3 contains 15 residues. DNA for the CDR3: TGCGCCAGCACCTTGGGGCGACAGGGCAACTACGAGCAGTACTTC. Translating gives CASTLGRQGNYEQYF.

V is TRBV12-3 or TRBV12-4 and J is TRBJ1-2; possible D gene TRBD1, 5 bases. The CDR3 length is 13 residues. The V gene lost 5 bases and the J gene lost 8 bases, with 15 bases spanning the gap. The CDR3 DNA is TGTGCCAGCAGTGTTGGGGCCCCGAGAGGCTACACCTTC. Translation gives CASSVGAPRGYTF.

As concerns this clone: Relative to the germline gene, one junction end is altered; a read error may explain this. The CDR3 bases are TGTGCTAGCAGCTTAGGGGTGAGCTCCTACAATGAGCAGTTCTTC. Its protein product is CASSLGVSSYNEQFF. The chain joins TRBV7-7 to TRBJ2-1, with a tentative D call TRBD1 (5 bases). Germline loops: CDR1 SSHAT, CDR2 FNYEAQ (reference sequence). There are 15 residues in the CDR3.

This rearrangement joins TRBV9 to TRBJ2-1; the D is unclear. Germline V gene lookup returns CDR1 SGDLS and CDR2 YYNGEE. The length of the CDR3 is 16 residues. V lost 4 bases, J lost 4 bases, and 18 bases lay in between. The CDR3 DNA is TGTGCCAGCAGCCCCCAGACGACGATCCCTTACAATGAGCAGTTCTTC. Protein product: CASSPQTTIPYNEQFF.

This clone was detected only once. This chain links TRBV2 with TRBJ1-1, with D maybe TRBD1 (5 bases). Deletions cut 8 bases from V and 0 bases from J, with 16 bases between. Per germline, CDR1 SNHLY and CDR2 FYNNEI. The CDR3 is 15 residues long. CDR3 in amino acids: CASGKEGTMNTEAFF. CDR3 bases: TGTGCCAGCGGGAAGGAAGGGACCATGAACACTGAAGCTTTCTTT.

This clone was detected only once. CDR3 sequence: CASSLRDRYNEQFF. The DNA of the CDR3 is TGTGCCAGCAGCCTCCGGGACCGCTACAATGAGCAGTTCTTC. The V call is TRBV7-8, the J call TRBJ2-1; D may match TRBD1 or TRBD2 (5 bases each). Germline assignment: CDR1 SGHVS and CDR2 FQNEAQ. This CDR3 is built from 14 residues. The ends were cut back, 5 bases at V and 3 bases at J, with 11 bases in the middle.